These T cell receptor beta chains were read from a single sample in a study of T-cell memory formation after mild COVID-19. Via MiXCR, TCRdb re-called the 5' RACE reads, giving one row per CDR3 protein. The table has 10,000 to 15,000 distinct CDR3 sequences, around 15% seen once. The sample comprised PBMCs or a T cell subset sorted from them (not recorded which). All receptors derive from a man aged 18 to 29 who had mild COVID-19 (a few samples of this study predate the infection). Cell type and time point are not known. CDR3s include the opening cysteine and the closing phenylalanine or tryptophan. A D gene is named only where the DNA matches it firmly. Size is stated for part of the rows, as once, few or many counts, or as a class when the clone is expanded.

D gene,clone size,J gene,V gene,CDR3 DNA,CDR3 protein
TRBD2,-,TRBJ2-2,TRBV7-3,TGTGCCAGCAGCTCCCCCAGCGGGGGGGATACCGGGGAGCTGTTTTTT,CASSSPSGGDTGELFF
-,few,TRBJ2-7,TRBV5-4,TGTGCCAGCAGCTTGGGGGTCTCCGCGGGGGAGCAGTACTTC,CASSLGVSAGEQYF
-,many,TRBJ2-1,TRBV12-3/TRBV12-4,TGTGCCAGCAGAACAGGGTATATTGATGAGCAGTTCTTC,CASRTGYIDEQFF
-,many,TRBJ1-5,TRBV7-6,TGTGCCAGCAGCTTAGACGAAAATCAGCCCCAGCATTTT,CASSLDENQPQHF
TRBD1,-,TRBJ1-6,TRBV7-2,TGTGCCAGCACCCAAGGGGACAGAAATTCACCCCTCCACTTT,CASTQGDRNSPLHF
TRBD1,-,TRBJ1-1,TRBV7-9,TGTGCCAGCAGCTCCCGTAAGACAGGGTTAAACACTGAAGCTTTCTTT,CASSSRKTGLNTEAFF
-,-,TRBJ2-7,TRBV5-1,TGCGCCAGCAGCTTGGTGGCAGGTTCCTACGAGCAGTACTTC,CASSLVAGSYEQYF
-,many,TRBJ2-1,TRBV7-3,TGTGCCAGCAGCGTGGGGGTTGACGGGCCGGATGAGCAGTTCTTC,CASSVGVDGPDEQFF
TRBD2,-,TRBJ2-7,TRBV7-9,TGTGCCAGCAGCTTAGTTTCTAGCGGGCCGTCCTACGAGCAGTACTTC,CASSLVSSGPSYEQYF
-,many,TRBJ2-5,TRBV9,TGTGCCAGCAGCGTAGAGCCCGTCGGACAGCAAGAGACCCAGTACTTC,CASSVEPVGQQETQYF
-,few,TRBJ1-6,TRBV5-1,TGCGCCAGCAGCCGTGGGAGGGATTTACGGAATTCACCCCTCCACTTT,CASSRGRDLRNSPLHF
-,-,TRBJ1-5,TRBV7-2,TGTGCCAGCAGCCCGCATGGATATCAGCCCCAGCATTTT,CASSPHGYQPQHF
-,-,TRBJ1-6,TRBV9,TGTGCCAGCAGCCCTCGGGGAGGAACCAATTCACCCCTCCACTTT,CASSPRGGTNSPLHF
TRBD2,-,TRBJ2-7,TRBV18,TGTGCCAGCTCACCACCGGCTAGCGGGGGACACGAGCAGTACTTC,CASSPPASGGHEQYF
-,many,TRBJ1-5,TRBV12-3/TRBV12-4,TGTGCCAGCAGAGAACTGGGGGGGGTCCCAGGGCCCCAGCATTTT,CASRELGGVPGPQHF